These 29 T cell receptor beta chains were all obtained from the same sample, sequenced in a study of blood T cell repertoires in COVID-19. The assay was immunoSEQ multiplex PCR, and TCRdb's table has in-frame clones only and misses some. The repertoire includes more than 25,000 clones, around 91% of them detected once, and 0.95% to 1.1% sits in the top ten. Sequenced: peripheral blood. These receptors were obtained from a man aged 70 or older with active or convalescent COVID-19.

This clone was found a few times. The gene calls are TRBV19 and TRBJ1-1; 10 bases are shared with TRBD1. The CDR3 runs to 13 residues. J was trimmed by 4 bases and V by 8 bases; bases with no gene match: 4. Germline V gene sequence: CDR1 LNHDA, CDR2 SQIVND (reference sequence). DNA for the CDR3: TGTGCCAGTGGGGGACAGGGGAGCACTGAAGCTTTCTTT. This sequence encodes CASGGQGSTEAFF.

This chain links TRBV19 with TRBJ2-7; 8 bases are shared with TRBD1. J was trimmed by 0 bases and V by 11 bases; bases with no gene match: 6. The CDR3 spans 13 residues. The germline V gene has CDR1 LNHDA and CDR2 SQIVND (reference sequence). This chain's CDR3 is CAAGTGYSYEQYF. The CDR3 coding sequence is TGTGCCGCCGGGACAGGCTACTCCTACGAGCAGTACTTC.

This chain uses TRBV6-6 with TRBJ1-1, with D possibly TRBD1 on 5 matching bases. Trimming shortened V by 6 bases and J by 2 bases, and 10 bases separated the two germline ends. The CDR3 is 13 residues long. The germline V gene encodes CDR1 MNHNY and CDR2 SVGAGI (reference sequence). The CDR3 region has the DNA TGTGCCAGCAGCCGAGGACAAAACACTGAAGCTTTCTTT. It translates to CASSRGQNTEAFF.

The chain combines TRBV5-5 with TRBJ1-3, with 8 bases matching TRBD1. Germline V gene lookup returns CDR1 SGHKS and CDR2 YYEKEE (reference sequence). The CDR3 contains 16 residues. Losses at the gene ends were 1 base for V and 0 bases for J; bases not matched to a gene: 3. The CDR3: CASSLTGGSSGNTIYF. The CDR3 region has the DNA TGTGCCAGCAGCTTGACAGGGGGTAGCTCTGGAAACACCATATATTTT.

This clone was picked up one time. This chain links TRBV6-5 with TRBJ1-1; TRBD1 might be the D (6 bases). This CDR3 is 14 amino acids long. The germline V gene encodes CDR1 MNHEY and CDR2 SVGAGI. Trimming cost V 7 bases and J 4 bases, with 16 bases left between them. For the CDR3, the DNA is TGTGCCAGCACCCCCCAGGGGACTATCACTGAAGCTTTCTTT. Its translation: CASTPQGTITEAFF.

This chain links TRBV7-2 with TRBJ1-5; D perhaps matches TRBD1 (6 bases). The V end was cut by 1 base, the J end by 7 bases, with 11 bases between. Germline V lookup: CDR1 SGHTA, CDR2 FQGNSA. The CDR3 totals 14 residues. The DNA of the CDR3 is TGTGCCAGCAGCTTAGACTGGGGGGGCCAGCCCCAGCATTTT. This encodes CASSLDWGGQPQHF.

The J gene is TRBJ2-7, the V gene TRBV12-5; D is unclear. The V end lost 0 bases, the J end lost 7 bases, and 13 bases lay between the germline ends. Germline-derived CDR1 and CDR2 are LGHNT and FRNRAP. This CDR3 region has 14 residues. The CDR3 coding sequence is TGTGCTAGTGGTTTGGTAGTTTCAGTCCATGAGCAGTACTTC. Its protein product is CASGLVVSVHEQYF.

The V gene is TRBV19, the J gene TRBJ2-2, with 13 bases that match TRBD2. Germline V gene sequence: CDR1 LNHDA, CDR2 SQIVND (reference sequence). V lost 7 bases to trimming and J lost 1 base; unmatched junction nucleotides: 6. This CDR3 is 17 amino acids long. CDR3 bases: TGTGCCAGTAAGGGCAGACTAGCGGGAGGGAACACCGGGGAGCTGTTTTTT. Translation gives CASKGRLAGGNTGELFF. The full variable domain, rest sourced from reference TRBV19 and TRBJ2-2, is DGGITQSPKYLFRKEGQNVTLSCEQNLNHDAMYWYRQDPGQGLRLIYYSQIVNDFQKGDIAEGYSVSREKKESFPLTVTSAQKNPTAFYLCASKGRLAGGNTGELFFGEGSRLTVL.

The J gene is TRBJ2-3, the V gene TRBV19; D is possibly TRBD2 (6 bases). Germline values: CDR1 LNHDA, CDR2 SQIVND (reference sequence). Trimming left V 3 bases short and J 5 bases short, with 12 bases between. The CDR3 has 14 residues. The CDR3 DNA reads TGTGCCAGTAGTATTAGTAGCGGTGGAGATACGCAGTATTTT. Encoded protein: CASSISSGGDTQYF.

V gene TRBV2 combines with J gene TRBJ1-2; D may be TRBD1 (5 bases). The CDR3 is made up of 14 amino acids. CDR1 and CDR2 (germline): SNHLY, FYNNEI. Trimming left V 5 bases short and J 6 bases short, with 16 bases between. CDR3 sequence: CASSRLAGDDGYTF. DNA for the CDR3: TGTGCCAGCAGTCGCTTAGCGGGGGATGATGGCTACACCTTC.

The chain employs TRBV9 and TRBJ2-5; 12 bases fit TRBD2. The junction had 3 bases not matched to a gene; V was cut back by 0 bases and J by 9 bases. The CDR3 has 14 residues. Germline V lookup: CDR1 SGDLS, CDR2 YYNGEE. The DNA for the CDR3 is TGTGCCAGCAGCGTAGAGTCTAGCGGGGGGGCCCAGTACTTC. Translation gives CASSVESSGGAQYF.

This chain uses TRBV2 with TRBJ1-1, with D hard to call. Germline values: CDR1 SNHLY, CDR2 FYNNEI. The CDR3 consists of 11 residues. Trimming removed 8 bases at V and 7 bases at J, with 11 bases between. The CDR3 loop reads CASVLSSEAFF. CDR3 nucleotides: TGTGCCAGCGTCCTGTCCAGTGAAGCTTTCTTT.

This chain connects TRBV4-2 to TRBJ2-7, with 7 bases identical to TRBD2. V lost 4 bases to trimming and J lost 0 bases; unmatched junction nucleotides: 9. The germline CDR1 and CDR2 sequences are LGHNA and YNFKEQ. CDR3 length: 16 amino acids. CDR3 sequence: CASSLSGGGSSYEQYF. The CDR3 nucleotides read TGTGCCAGCAGCCTTTCGGGGGGAGGGAGCTCCTACGAGCAGTACTTC.

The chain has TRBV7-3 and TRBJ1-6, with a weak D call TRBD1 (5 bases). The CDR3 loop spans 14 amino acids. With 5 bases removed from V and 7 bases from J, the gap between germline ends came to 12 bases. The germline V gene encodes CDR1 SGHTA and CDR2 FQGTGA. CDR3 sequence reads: CASSIGTSNSPLHF. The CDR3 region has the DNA TGTGCCAGCAGCATAGGGACTTCGAATTCACCCCTCCACTTT.

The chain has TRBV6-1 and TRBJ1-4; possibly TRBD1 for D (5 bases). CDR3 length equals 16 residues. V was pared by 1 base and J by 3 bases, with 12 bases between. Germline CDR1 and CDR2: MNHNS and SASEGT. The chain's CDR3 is CASSEVGHQANEKLFF. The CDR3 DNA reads TGTGCCAGCAGTGAAGTGGGGCATCAGGCTAATGAAAAACTGTTTTTT.

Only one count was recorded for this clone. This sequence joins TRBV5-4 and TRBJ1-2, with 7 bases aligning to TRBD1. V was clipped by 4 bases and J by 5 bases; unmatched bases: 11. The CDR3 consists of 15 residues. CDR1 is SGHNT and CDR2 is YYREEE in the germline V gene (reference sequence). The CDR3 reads CASSPGQSEIYGYTF. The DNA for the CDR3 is TGTGCCAGCAGCCCGGGACAGTCGGAGATTTATGGCTACACCTTC.

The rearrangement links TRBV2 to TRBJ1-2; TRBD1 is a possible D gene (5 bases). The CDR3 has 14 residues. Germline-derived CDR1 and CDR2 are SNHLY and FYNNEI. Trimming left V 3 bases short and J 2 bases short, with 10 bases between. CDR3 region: CASSELTANYGYTF. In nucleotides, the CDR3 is TGTGCCAGCAGTGAGCTGACAGCGAACTATGGCTACACCTTC.

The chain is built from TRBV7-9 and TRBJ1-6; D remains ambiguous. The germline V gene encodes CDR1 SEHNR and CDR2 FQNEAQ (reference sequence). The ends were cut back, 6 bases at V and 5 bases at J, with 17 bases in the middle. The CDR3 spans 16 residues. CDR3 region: CASSRFGAGNNSPLHF. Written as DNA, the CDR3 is TGTGCCAGCAGTAGATTCGGAGCCGGTAATAATTCACCCCTCCACTTT.

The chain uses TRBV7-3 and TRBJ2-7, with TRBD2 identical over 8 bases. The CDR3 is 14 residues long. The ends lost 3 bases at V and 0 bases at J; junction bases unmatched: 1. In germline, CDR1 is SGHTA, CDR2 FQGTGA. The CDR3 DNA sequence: TGTGCCAGCAGCTTTACTAGCGGCTCCTACGAGCAGTACTTC. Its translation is CASSFTSGSYEQYF.

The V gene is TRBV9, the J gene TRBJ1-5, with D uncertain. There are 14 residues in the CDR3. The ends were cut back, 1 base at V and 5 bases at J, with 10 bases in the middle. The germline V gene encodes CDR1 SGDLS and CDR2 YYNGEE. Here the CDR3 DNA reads TGTGCCAGCAGCGTAAGGCCAGGCGATCAGCCCCAGCATTTT. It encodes CASSVRPGDQPQHF.

Here the CDR3 DNA reads TGTGCCAGCTCACCTCCTTACCAAGAGACCCAGTACTTC. This encodes CASSPPYQETQYF. This chain uses TRBV18 with TRBJ2-5; D not certain. Trimming shortened V by 3 bases and J by 0 bases, and 5 bases separated the two germline ends. The CDR3 is 13 residues long. Per the germline V gene, CDR1 is KGHSH and CDR2 is LQKENI.

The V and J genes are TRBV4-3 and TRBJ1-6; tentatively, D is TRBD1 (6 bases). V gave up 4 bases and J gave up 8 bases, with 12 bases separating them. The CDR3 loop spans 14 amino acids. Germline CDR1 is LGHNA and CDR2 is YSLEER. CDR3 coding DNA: TGCGCCAGCAGCCTTACAGGGACGGATTCACCCCTCCACTTT. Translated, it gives CASSLTGTDSPLHF.

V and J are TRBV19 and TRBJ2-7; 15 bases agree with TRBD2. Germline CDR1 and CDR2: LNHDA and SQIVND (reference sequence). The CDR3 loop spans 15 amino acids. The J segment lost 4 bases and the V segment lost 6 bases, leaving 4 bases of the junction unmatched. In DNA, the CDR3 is TGTGCCAGTAGCATCGGGACTAGCGGGAGGTACGAGCAGTACTTC. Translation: CASSIGTSGRYEQYF.

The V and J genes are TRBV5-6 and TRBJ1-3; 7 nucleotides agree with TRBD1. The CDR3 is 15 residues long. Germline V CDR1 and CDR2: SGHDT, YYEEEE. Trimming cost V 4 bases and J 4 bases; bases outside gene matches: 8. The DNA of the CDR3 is TGTGCCAGCAGCCCGTTCGACAGGGTCGGAAACACCATATATTTT. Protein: CASSPFDRVGNTIYF.

This chain's CDR3 is CASSAAGLPGEKLFF. CDR3 DNA sequence: TGTGCCAGCAGTGCCGCTGGACTTCCGGGGGAAAAACTGTTTTTT. The chain carries TRBV6-4 and TRBJ1-4, with D uncertain. CDR1 is MRHNA and CDR2 is SNTAGT in the germline V gene. Trimming left V 4 bases short and J 8 bases short, with 17 bases between. CDR3 length: 15 amino acids.

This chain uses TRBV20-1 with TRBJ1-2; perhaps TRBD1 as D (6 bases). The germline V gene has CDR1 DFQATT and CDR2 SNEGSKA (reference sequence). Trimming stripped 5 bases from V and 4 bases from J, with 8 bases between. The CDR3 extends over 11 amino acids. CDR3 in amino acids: CSAPTGYGYTF. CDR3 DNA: TGCAGTGCTCCGACAGGCTATGGCTACACCTTC.

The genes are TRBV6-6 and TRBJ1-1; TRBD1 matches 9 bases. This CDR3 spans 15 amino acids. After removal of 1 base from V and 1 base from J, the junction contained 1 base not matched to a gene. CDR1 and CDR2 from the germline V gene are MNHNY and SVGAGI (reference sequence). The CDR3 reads CASSYLGQGNTEAFF. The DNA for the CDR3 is TGTGCCAGCAGTTACTTGGGACAGGGGAACACTGAAGCTTTCTTT.

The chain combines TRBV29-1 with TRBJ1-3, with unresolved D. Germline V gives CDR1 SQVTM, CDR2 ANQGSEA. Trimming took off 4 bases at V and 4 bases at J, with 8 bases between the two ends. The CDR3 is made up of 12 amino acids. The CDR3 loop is CSVGQSGNTIYF. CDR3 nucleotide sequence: TGCAGCGTTGGGCAGTCCGGAAACACCATATATTTT.

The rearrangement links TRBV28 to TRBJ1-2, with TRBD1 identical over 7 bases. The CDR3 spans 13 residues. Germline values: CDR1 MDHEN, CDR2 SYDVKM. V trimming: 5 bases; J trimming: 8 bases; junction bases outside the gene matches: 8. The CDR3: CASSLRTGRGYTF. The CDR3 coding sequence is TGTGCCAGCAGTCTCCGGACAGGAAGAGGCTACACCTTC.